Sequencing of this T cell receptor beta chain was carried out in a study of T cell responses to AZD1222 COVID-19 vaccine. J was trimmed by 12 bases and V by 5 bases; bases with no gene match: 16. Germline V lookup: CDR1 MNHEY, CDR2 SVGEGT. The CDR3 extends over 16 amino acids. Some clones are missing from TCRdb's copy, which holds only in-frame ones; the method was immunoSEQ multiplex PCR. The table shows tens of thousands of clones, with roughly 90% occurring only once. The source of this sequence is an adult in good health. Sequencing was performed on peripheral blood, taken on day 0 of MenACWY control vaccination. The chain carries TRBV6-2 or TRBV6-3 and TRBJ2-1; 10 positions agree with TRBD2. CDR3 in amino acids: CASSPQAGGPKFGQFF. The CDR3 DNA reads as TGTGCCAGCAGTCCCCAAGCGGGAGGGCCGAAGTTTGGGCAGTTCTTC.